The rows below give T cell receptor beta chains drawn from one sample of a study of T-cell memory formation after mild COVID-19. TCRdb fed the 5' RACE reads into MiXCR, producing one record per CDR3 protein. The sample gives roughly 600,000 distinct CDR3 sequences, around 17% of which show up once; about 12% is in the top ten. The sequencing sample was made of PBMCs or a T cell subset sorted from them (not recorded which). These receptors all stem from an adult woman who had mild COVID-19 (a few samples of this study predate the infection). Cell type and time point are not known. Both conserved end residues are part of each CDR3. The order of the fields is CDR3 DNA, CDR3 protein, clone size, V gene, D gene, J gene. D genes are given only for firm matches. Expanded clones are given a class, and other clones once, few, many or no size at all.

CDR3 DNA: TGCGCCAGCAGCCAAGATCTCGCCTCATCGGACACTGAAGCTTTCTTT
CDR3 protein: CASSQDLASSDTEAFF
clone size: few
V gene: TRBV4-3
D gene: -
J gene: TRBJ1-1

CDR3 DNA: TGTGCCAGCAGCCAATTCGGCCCCACCTACGAGCAGTACTTC
CDR3 protein: CASSQFGPTYEQYF
clone size: few
V gene: TRBV3-1
D gene: -
J gene: TRBJ2-7

CDR3 DNA: TGTGCCAGCAGTGAAGAGGCATTCTCCTACGAGCAGTACTTC
CDR3 protein: CASSEEAFSYEQYF
clone size: few
V gene: TRBV6-1
D gene: -
J gene: TRBJ2-7

CDR3 DNA: TGTGCCAGCAGCCGGCGGGGACAGGGGGCCTCCGAGCAGTACTTC
CDR3 protein: CASSRRGQGASEQYF
clone size: -
V gene: TRBV3-1
D gene: TRBD1
J gene: TRBJ2-7

CDR3 DNA: TGTGCCAGCAGCCACCCCAATAGCGGGAGGGCCCTCTGGTCGACCAATGAGCAGTTCTTC
CDR3 protein: CASSHPNSGRALWSTNEQFF
clone size: -
V gene: TRBV5-5
D gene: TRBD2
J gene: TRBJ2-1

CDR3 DNA: TGTGCCAGCAGCTCCGGGACTAGCGGGATTAATGAGCAGTTCTTC
CDR3 protein: CASSSGTSGINEQFF
clone size: few
V gene: TRBV12-3/TRBV12-4
D gene: TRBD2
J gene: TRBJ2-1

CDR3 DNA: TGTGCCAGCAGCCGTCAGGGGTTAAGGTCTGGAAACACCATATATTTT
CDR3 protein: CASSRQGLRSGNTIYF
clone size: -
V gene: TRBV13
D gene: -
J gene: TRBJ1-3

CDR3 DNA: TGTGCCAGCAGCCAAGACAGATTAGGCGAAAAACTGTTTTTT
CDR3 protein: CASSQDRLGEKLFF
clone size: few
V gene: TRBV7-3
D gene: -
J gene: TRBJ1-4

CDR3 DNA: TGCGCCAGCAGTTATACAGGGGGTCATAGCGAGCAGTACTTC
CDR3 protein: CASSYTGGHSEQYF
clone size: few
V gene: TRBV5-1
D gene: TRBD1
J gene: TRBJ2-7

CDR3 DNA: TGTGCCAGCAGCTTAAGAGGACAGGGGTTGGATGAGCAGTTCTTC
CDR3 protein: CASSLRGQGLDEQFF
clone size: -
V gene: TRBV7-3
D gene: TRBD1
J gene: TRBJ2-1

CDR3 DNA: TGCGCCAGCAGCTTGGCCCAAGGGGGTAGCTCCTACGAGCAGTACTTC
CDR3 protein: CASSLAQGGSSYEQYF
clone size: few
V gene: TRBV5-1
D gene: -
J gene: TRBJ2-7

CDR3 DNA: TGCGCCAGCAGCTTGCGGGAAGAGACCCAGTACTTC
CDR3 protein: CASSLREETQYF
clone size: few
V gene: TRBV5-1
D gene: -
J gene: TRBJ2-5

CDR3 DNA: TGCAGTTCCAGGGGGGGCGACAAAAACATTCAGTACTTC
CDR3 protein: CSSRGGDKNIQYF
clone size: few
V gene: TRBV20-1
D gene: -
J gene: TRBJ2-4

CDR3 DNA: TGTGCCAGCAGCCAAGCCGGGACAGGGGTCTACGAGCAGTACTTC
CDR3 protein: CASSQAGTGVYEQYF
clone size: few
V gene: TRBV4-2
D gene: TRBD1
J gene: TRBJ2-7

CDR3 DNA: TGTGCCAGCAGCTTAAGGGGCGGCAGCCTGAGCAATCAGCCCCAGCATTTT
CDR3 protein: CASSLRGGSLSNQPQHF
clone size: once
V gene: TRBV7-2
D gene: -
J gene: TRBJ1-5

CDR3 DNA: TGTGCCACCAGCAGAGATCAGGGGTTTCTGAACACCGGGGAGCTGTTTTTT
CDR3 protein: CATSRDQGFLNTGELFF
clone size: -
V gene: TRBV15
D gene: -
J gene: TRBJ2-2

CDR3 DNA: TGTGCCAGCTCACCACCGTCACTTCTAGGGACCCAGTACTTC
CDR3 protein: CASSPPSLLGTQYF
clone size: few
V gene: TRBV18
D gene: -
J gene: TRBJ2-5

CDR3 DNA: TGTGCCAGCAGCTTAACCCGACCCCCCACAGTTCACCAGTTCTTC
CDR3 protein: CASSLTRPPTVHQFF
clone size: many
V gene: TRBV7-6
D gene: -
J gene: TRBJ2-1

CDR3 DNA: TGTGCCAGTCGCAGCGGGAGGGCCCGGGGGGAGCAGTTCTTC
CDR3 protein: CASRSGRARGEQFF
clone size: -
V gene: TRBV19
D gene: TRBD2
J gene: TRBJ2-1

CDR3 DNA: TGTGCCAGCAGCTCCCCGGATGGCTACACCTTC
CDR3 protein: CASSSPDGYTF
clone size: -
V gene: TRBV7-9
D gene: -
J gene: TRBJ1-2

CDR3 DNA: TGTGCCACCAGCTCAAGAAAAGGGACTCCGACCGGGGAGCTGTTTTTT
CDR3 protein: CATSSRKGTPTGELFF
clone size: -
V gene: TRBV15
D gene: -
J gene: TRBJ2-2

CDR3 DNA: TGTGCCACCAGTGACTCTAGGACAGTATGGGGCTACACCTTC
CDR3 protein: CATSDSRTVWGYTF
clone size: few
V gene: TRBV24-1
D gene: -
J gene: TRBJ1-2

CDR3 DNA: TGCAGCGTTGAACTAGCGGGAGGGGCCTCCTACGAGCAGTACTTC
CDR3 protein: CSVELAGGASYEQYF
clone size: -
V gene: TRBV29-1
D gene: TRBD2
J gene: TRBJ2-7

CDR3 DNA: TGTGCCAGCAGCTTTGGGCCTAAAAGGGAGACCCAGTACTTC
CDR3 protein: CASSFGPKRETQYF
clone size: few
V gene: TRBV11-2
D gene: -
J gene: TRBJ2-5

CDR3 DNA: TGCGCCAGCAGTGGGGACAGGGGGTTTTCTAGCACAGATACGCAGTATTTT
CDR3 protein: CASSGDRGFSSTDTQYF
clone size: -
V gene: TRBV10-2
D gene: TRBD1
J gene: TRBJ2-3

CDR3 DNA: TGTGCCAGCAGCGCGACTAGCGTCCACTCCTACAATGAGCAGTTCTTC
CDR3 protein: CASSATSVHSYNEQFF
clone size: -
V gene: TRBV11-3
D gene: TRBD2
J gene: TRBJ2-1

CDR3 DNA: TGTGCCAGCAGCTTAGGGAGCGGGAGAGAGACCCAGTACTTC
CDR3 protein: CASSLGSGRETQYF
clone size: -
V gene: TRBV7-2
D gene: TRBD2
J gene: TRBJ2-5

CDR3 DNA: TGTGCCAGCAAAAGGGACACGACCGAAGAGACCCAGTACTTC
CDR3 protein: CASKRDTTEETQYF
clone size: -
V gene: TRBV14
D gene: -
J gene: TRBJ2-5